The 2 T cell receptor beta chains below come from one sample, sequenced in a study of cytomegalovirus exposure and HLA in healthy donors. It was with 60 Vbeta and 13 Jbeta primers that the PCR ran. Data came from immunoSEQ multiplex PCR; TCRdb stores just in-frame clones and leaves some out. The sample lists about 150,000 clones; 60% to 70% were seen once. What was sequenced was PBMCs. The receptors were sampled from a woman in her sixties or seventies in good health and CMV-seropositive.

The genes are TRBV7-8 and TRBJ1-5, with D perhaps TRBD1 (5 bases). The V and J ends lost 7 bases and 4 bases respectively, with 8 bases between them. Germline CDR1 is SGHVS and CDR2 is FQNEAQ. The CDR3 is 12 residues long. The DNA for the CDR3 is TGTGCCAGCACTACAGGTAATCAGCCCCAGCATTTT. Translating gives CASTTGNQPQHF.

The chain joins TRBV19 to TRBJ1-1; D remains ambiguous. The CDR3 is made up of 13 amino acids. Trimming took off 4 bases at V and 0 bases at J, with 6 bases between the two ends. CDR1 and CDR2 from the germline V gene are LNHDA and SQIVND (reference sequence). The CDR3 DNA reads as TGTGCCAGTAGTAACGGTTTGAACACTGAAGCTTTCTTT. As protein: CASSNGLNTEAFF.